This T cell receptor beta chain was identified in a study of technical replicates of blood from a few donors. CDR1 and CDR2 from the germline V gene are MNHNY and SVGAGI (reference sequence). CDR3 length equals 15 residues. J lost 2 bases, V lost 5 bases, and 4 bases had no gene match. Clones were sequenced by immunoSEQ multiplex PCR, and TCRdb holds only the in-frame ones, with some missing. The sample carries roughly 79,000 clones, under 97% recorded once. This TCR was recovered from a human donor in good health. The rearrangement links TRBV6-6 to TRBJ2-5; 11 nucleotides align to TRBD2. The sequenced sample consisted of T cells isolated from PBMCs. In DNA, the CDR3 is TGTGCCAGCAGTCCGGGACTAGCGGTGCAAGAGACCCAGTACTTC. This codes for CASSPGLAVQETQYF.